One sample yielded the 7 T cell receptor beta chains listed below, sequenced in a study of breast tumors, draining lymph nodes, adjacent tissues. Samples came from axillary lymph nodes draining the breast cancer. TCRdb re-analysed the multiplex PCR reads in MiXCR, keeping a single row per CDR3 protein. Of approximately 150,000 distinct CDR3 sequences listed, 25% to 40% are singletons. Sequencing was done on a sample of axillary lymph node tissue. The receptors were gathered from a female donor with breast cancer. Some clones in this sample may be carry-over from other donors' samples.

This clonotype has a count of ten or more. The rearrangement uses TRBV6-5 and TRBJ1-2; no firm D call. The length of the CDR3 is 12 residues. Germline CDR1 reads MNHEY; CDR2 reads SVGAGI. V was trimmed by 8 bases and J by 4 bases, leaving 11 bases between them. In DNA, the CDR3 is TGTGCCAGCCGCATGGGCGTCTATGGCTACACCTTC. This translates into CASRMGVYGYTF.

In DNA, the CDR3 is TGTGCCAGCAGGTCAGGGAACCCCAATCAGCCCCAGCATTTT. It translates to CASRSGNPNQPQHF. The V gene is TRBV28, the J gene TRBJ1-5, with D possibly matching TRBD1 (5 bases). CDR1 is MDHEN, CDR2 SYDVKM, per germline. The length of the CDR3 is 14 residues. The V and J ends lost 6 bases and 3 bases respectively, with 12 bases between them.

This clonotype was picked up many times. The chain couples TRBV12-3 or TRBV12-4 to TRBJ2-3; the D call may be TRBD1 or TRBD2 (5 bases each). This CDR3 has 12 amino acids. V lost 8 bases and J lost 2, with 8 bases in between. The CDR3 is CASRDVTDTQYF. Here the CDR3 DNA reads TGTGCCAGCCGGGACGTCACAGATACGCAGTATTTT.

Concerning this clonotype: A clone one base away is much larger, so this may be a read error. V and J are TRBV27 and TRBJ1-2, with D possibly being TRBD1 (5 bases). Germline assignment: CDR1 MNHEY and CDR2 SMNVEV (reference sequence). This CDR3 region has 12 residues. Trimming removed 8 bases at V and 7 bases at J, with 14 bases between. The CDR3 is CASGWGVRGYTF. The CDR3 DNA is TGTGCCAGCGGATGGGGGGTGCGTGGCTACACCTTC.

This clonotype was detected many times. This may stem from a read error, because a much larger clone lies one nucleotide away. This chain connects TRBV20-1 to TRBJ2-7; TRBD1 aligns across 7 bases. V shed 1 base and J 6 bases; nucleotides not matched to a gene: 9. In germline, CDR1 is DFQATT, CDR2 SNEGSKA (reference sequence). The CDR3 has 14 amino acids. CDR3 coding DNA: TGCAGTGCTAGAGCGTCGGGACAGATTTCCGAGCAGTACTTC. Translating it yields CSARASGQISEQYF.

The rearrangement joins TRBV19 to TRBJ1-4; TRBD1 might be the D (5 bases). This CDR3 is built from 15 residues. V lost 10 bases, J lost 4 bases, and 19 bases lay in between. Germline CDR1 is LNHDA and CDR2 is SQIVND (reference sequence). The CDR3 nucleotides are TGTGCCACCACCCCCAGGGATCGCGGTAATGAAAAACTGTTTTTT. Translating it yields CATTPRDRGNEKLFF.

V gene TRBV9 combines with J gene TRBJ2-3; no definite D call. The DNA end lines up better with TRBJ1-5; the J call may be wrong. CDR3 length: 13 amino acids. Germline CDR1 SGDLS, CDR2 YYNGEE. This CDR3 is CASSVRFTDAQHF. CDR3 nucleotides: TGTGCCAGCAGCGTGAGATTCACAGATGCGCAGCATTTT.